The 10 T cell receptor beta chains reported below all come from one sample, sequenced in a study of blood T cell repertoires in COVID-19. Some clones are missing from TCRdb's copy, which holds only in-frame ones; the method was immunoSEQ multiplex PCR. The data contain over 200,000 clones, about nine tenths of them singletons. Sequencing input: PBMCs or T cells enriched from blood (not recorded which). The receptors originated from a man between 18 and 29 years old who had recovered from COVID-19.

The sample holds a few counts of this clone. V usage is TRBV27 and J usage is TRBJ2-2; 7 bases are a match to TRBD2. The CDR3 totals 15 residues. V gave up 3 bases and J gave up 1 base; unmatched junction bases: 2. Germline assignment: CDR1 MNHEY and CDR2 SMNVEV (reference sequence). CDR3: CASSFLAVNTGELFF. DNA for the CDR3: TGTGCCAGCAGTTTCCTAGCGGTGAACACCGGGGAGCTGTTTTTT.

V usage is TRBV30 and J usage is TRBJ1-1; maybe TRBD1 (6 bases). This CDR3 is built from 13 residues. Trimming stripped 4 bases from V and 0 bases from J, with 9 bases between. Per the germline V gene, CDR1 is GTSNPN and CDR2 is SVGIG (reference sequence). CDR3 coding DNA: TGTGCCTGGACACAGGGAATGAACACTGAAGCTTTCTTT. Protein product: CAWTQGMNTEAFF. Full variable domain (missing parts from reference TRBV30 and TRBJ1-1): SQTIHQWPATLVQPVGSPLSLECTVEGTSNPNLYWYRQAAGRGLQLLFYSVGIGQISSEVPQNLSASRPQDRQFILSSKKLLLSDSGFYLCAWTQGMNTEAFFGQGTRLTVV.

The rearrangement links TRBV29-1 to TRBJ1-2; TRBD1 might be the D (6 bases). Trimming shortened V by 6 bases and J by 8 bases, and 16 bases separated the two germline ends. The CDR3 runs to 12 residues. Germline V lookup: CDR1 SQVTM, CDR2 ANQGSEA. DNA for the CDR3: TGCAGCGTATCGGGACAAACACGGGGCTACACCTTC. It translates to CSVSGQTRGYTF.

V usage is TRBV6-5 and J usage is TRBJ2-7; 9 bases align to TRBD2. The CDR3 consists of 15 residues. Germline lookup yields CDR1 MNHEY and CDR2 SVGAGI. After removal of 6 bases from V and 5 bases from J, the junction contained 11 bases not matched to a gene. The CDR3 coding sequence is TGTGCCAGCAGGTTGGAAGCGGGGGGCCCGGACGAGCAGTACTTC. This sequence encodes CASRLEAGGPDEQYF.

The chain joins TRBV4-2 to TRBJ2-3, with TRBD2 as a possible D gene (5 bases). Germline assignment: CDR1 LGHNA and CDR2 YNFKEQ. Between the trimmed V and J ends, which lost 0 bases and 5 bases, there was a span of 12 bases. CDR3 length equals 15 residues. This CDR3 reads CASSQDIIAQDTQYF. The CDR3 DNA reads TGTGCCAGCAGCCAAGATATAATAGCGCAAGATACGCAGTATTTT.

The chain employs TRBV10-3 and TRBJ2-3; 14 nucleotides align to TRBD2. J lost 0 bases, V lost 7 bases, and 9 bases had no gene match. In germline, CDR1 is ENHRY, CDR2 SYGVKD. The length of the CDR3 is 18 residues. In nucleotides, the CDR3 is TGTGCCATCACCAATGGACTAGCGGGGGGACTGAGCACAGATACGCAGTATTTT. Translated: CAITNGLAGGLSTDTQYF.

The chain recombines TRBV5-1 with TRBJ2-6; TRBD1 aligns across 8 bases. The CDR3 contains 17 residues. The V and J ends lost 5 bases and 4 bases, in that order; junction bases with no gene match: 11. Per the germline V gene, CDR1 is SGHRS and CDR2 is YFSETQ. The CDR3 DNA sequence: TGCGCCAGCAGTCCAAGGACAGGGCAGGCAGGGGCCAACGTCCTGACTTTC. This gives the protein CASSPRTGQAGANVLTF.

This clone was seen just once. V gene TRBV27 combines with J gene TRBJ1-2; 10 nucleotides match TRBD1. Germline V CDR1 and CDR2: MNHEY, SMNVEV (reference sequence). CDR3 size: 17 residues. The J segment lost 4 bases and the V segment lost 5 bases, leaving 13 bases of the junction unmatched. This CDR3 is CASSVNVGTGARYGYTF. As DNA, the CDR3 is TGTGCCAGCAGTGTAAACGTTGGGACAGGGGCGCGCTATGGCTACACCTTC.

The chain combines TRBV28 with TRBJ1-1; no definite D call. V was clipped by 4 bases and J by 11 bases, with 11 bases between them. Germline CDR1 MDHEN, CDR2 SYDVKM. CDR3 length: 11 amino acids. CDR3 DNA: TGTGCCAGCAGTTCCCTAACCCATGCTTTCTTT. This sequence encodes CASSSLTHAFF.

This clone appeared a few times. The chain joins TRBV4-1 to TRBJ2-7; D is unclear. The CDR3 is 17 amino acids. Germline CDR1 is MGHRA and CDR2 is YSYEKL. The V end was cut by 5 bases, the J end by 6 bases, with 26 bases between. The CDR3 region has the DNA TGCGCCAGCAGCTTCCGTAGTCGCTCGCAATCCCCAAGCGAGCAGTACTTC. Its translation: CASSFRSRSQSPSEQYF.